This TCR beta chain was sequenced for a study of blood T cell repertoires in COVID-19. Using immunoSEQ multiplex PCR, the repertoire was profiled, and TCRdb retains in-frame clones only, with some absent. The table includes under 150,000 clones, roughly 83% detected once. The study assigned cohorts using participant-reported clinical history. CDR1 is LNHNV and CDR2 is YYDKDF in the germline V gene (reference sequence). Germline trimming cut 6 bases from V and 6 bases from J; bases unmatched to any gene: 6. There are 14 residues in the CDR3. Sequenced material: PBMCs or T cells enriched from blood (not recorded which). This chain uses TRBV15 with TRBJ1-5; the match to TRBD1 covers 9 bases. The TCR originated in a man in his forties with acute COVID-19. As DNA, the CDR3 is TGTGCCACCAGTAGGACAGGGGCCGGTCAGCCCCAGCATTTT. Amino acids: CATSRTGAGQPQHF.